These 5 T cell receptor beta chains were sequenced from one sample in a study of blood T cell repertoires in COVID-19. Assay used: immunoSEQ multiplex PCR; TCRdb lists only in-frame clones, some missing. The sample holds some 150,000 clones; around four fifths are singletons and the top ten take 4.4%. The sample consisted of PBMCs or T cells enriched from blood (not recorded which). The source of these receptors is a woman aged 50 to 60 who had recovered from COVID-19.

The gene calls are TRBV6-5 and TRBJ1-2; TRBD1 matches at 10 bases. CDR1 and CDR2 (germline): MNHEY, SVGAGI. The CDR3 runs to 14 residues. With V trimmed by 5 bases and J by 5 bases, 5 bases remained unmatched. The DNA for the CDR3 is TGTGCCAGCAGTCGGGACAGGGGATGGTATGGCTACACCTTC. Its protein is CASSRDRGWYGYTF.

The chain combines TRBV6-2 or TRBV6-3 with TRBJ1-2; no clear D gene. CDR3 size: 14 residues. The V gene's germline CDR1 is MNHEY and CDR2 SVGEGT. Trimming took off 0 bases at V and 8 bases at J, with 13 bases between the two ends. This CDR3 is CASSYSKRASGYTF. The CDR3 DNA reads TGTGCCAGCAGTTACTCGAAGAGGGCCTCGGGCTACACCTTC.

The chain combines TRBV18 with TRBJ1-1, with D tentatively TRBD1 (5 bases). The CDR3 runs 13 residues. The V gene lost 2 bases and the J gene lost 6 bases, with 10 bases spanning the gap. The germline CDR1 and CDR2 sequences are KGHSH and LQKENI. DNA of the CDR3: TGTGCCAGCTCACCAATGACAGATCCTGAAGCTTTCTTT. It encodes CASSPMTDPEAFF.

At least ten counts were recorded for this clone. The chain combines TRBV24-1 with TRBJ1-4; D unresolved. Trimming took 4 bases from V and 8 from J, leaving 7 bases between them. This CDR3 has 12 amino acids. Germline lookup yields CDR1 KGHDR and CDR2 SFDVKD. The CDR3 reads CATSDPGEKLFF. The CDR3 DNA reads TGTGCCACCAGTGACCCAGGAGAAAAACTGTTTTTT.

V gene TRBV7-8 combines with J gene TRBJ2-3; 9 positions agree with TRBD2. The CDR3 contains 15 residues. Trimming at V came to 8 bases and at J to 1 base, leaving 7 bases not matched to a gene. The germline CDR1 and CDR2 sequences are SGHVS and FQNEAQ. CDR3 loop: CASFGLAGRTDTQYF. The DNA of the CDR3 is TGTGCCAGCTTTGGGCTAGCGGGACGCACAGATACGCAGTATTTT. Full variable domain (outside the CDR3, taken from reference TRBV7-8 and TRBJ2-3): GAGVSQSPRYKVAKRGQDVALRCDPISGHVSLFWYQQALGQGPEFLTYFQNEAQLDKSGLPSDRFFAERPEGSVSTLKIQRTQQEDSAVYLCASFGLAGRTDTQYFGPGTRLTVL.